This TCR beta chain came from a study of CD8+CD57+ T cells in acquired aplastic anemia. Overall study context: The mean DNA yield obtained from sorted CD4+ and CD8+ cells came to around 3 ug. General observations from the study: Approximately 30 CD8+ CDR3 sequences were shared between patients and controls. CD8+ Simpson's diversity in patients was not significantly different from that in controls.

Both TCR beta VDJ combination and CDR3 sequence profiling were carried out. Genomic DNA was the template for this profiling. TCRdb used MiXCR to reprocess the reads, holding one entry per CDR3 protein. The sample lists approximately 180,000 distinct CDR3 sequences, around 48% occurring once. After removal of 0 bases from V and 2 bases from J, the junction contained 8 bases not matched to a gene. The CDR3 extends over 17 amino acids. Germline CDR1 reads LGHNA; CDR2 reads YNFKEQ. Patients sequenced had flow cytometry evidence of CD8+CD57+ cell expansion. Severe acquired aplastic anemia was present in all patients. At least ten counts were recorded for this clonotype. Its antigen remains unidentified.

The chain employs TRBV4-2 and TRBJ2-5; 8 bases fit TRBD2. This receptor was obtained from a human donor with aplastic anemia. Source material: sorted CD4+, CD8+, or CD8+CD57+ T cells (not recorded which) from PBMCs. In DNA form, the CDR3 reads TGTGCCAGCAGCCAAGATCCGGCGGGGGGTGGGCAAGAGACCCAGTACTTC. Translating it yields CASSQDPAGGGQETQYF.